This entry features one T cell receptor (beta chain) sequence. Its antigen is currently unknown. The same CDR3 also results from other DNA sequences found in this sample. This sample stems from a study of shared clonotypes between healthy human individuals. Study details: The cohort had a couple of women and a few men, ages 18 to 49. General study findings and limits: Clonotypes which were not shared had lower generation probabilities than clonotypes that all four donors shared.

The CDR3 sequence is 16 residues long. Germline lookup yields CDR1 LNHDA and CDR2 SQIVND (reference sequence). Trimming shortened V by 6 bases and J by 0 bases, and 15 bases separated the two germline ends. Data came from immunoSEQ multiplex PCR; TCRdb stores just in-frame clones and leaves some out. The sample carries 1,500,000 or so clones, less than 99% recorded once. This chain links TRBV19 with TRBJ2-1; TRBD2 might be the D (5 bases). Sample: naive CD4+ T cells sorted from blood. Specified subset: CD45RA+ positively selected. This clonotype was sampled from a man aged 30 to 45 in good health. This CDR3 is CASSLPTGSSYNEQFF. The CDR3 DNA reads as TGTGCCAGTAGCCTTCCGACGGGGAGCTCCTACAATGAGCAGTTCTTC.